These 16 T cell receptor beta chains were all obtained from the same sample, sequenced in a study of T cell responses to AZD1222 COVID-19 vaccine. Profiling relied on immunoSEQ multiplex PCR, and the TCRdb table lists in-frame clones only, not all of them. The data contain just under 55,000 clones, more than 80% of them singletons. The specimen comprised peripheral blood, sampled on day 0 of AZD1222 vaccination. The receptors were gathered from an adult in good health.

This clone was recorded only once. This sequence joins TRBV3-1 (or the pseudogene TRBV3-2) and TRBJ2-2; no definite D call. V was trimmed by 1 base and J by 2 bases, leaving 5 bases between them. The germline CDR1 and CDR2 sequences are LGHDT and YNNKEL (reference sequence). The CDR3 has 14 amino acids. CDR3: CASSQGQNTGELFF. CDR3 bases: TGTGCCAGCAGCCAAGGGCAAAACACCGGGGAGCTGTTTTTT.

This chain joins TRBV28 and TRBJ1-2; TRBD1 is a possible D gene (5 bases). The CDR3 has 11 amino acids. Germline CDR1 and CDR2: MDHEN and SYDVKM. Trimming pared 3 bases from V and 13 bases from J, leaving 12 bases between. The CDR3 protein is CASSLGPLVTF. For the CDR3, the DNA is TGTGCCAGCAGTTTGGGGCCGCTCGTCACCTTC.

This chain links TRBV5-5 with TRBJ1-1, with TRBD1 identical over 8 bases. Trimming cost V 1 base and J 0 bases; bases outside gene matches: 5. From germline, CDR1 is SGHKS and CDR2 YYEKEE (reference sequence). The CDR3 sequence is 16 residues long. The CDR3 nucleotides read TGTGCCAGCAGCTTGACAGGGGGTACGGTGAACACTGAAGCTTTCTTT. Translating it yields CASSLTGGTVNTEAFF.

This clone has just a few counts. The chain carries TRBV6-5 and TRBJ2-7, with 11 bases that match TRBD2. The germline V gene encodes CDR1 MNHEY and CDR2 SVGAGI. The CDR3 is made up of 15 amino acids. V shed 9 bases and J 4 bases; nucleotides not matched to a gene: 11. CDR3 DNA sequence: TGTGCCAGTACATTAGGGACTAGCGGATTTTACGAGCAGTACTTC. It codes for CASTLGTSGFYEQYF.

The chain combines TRBV3-1 (or the pseudogene TRBV3-2) with TRBJ2-1; 9 nucleotides align to TRBD2. The ends lost 1 base at V and 14 bases at J; junction bases unmatched: 15. Germline CDR1 LGHDT, CDR2 YNNKEL (reference sequence). The CDR3 is 16 residues long. CDR3: CASSQGDVGSAGGKFF. Here the CDR3 DNA reads TGTGCCAGCAGCCAAGGTGATGTTGGCTCGGCGGGAGGGAAGTTCTTC.

This clone was observed a handful of times. The chain carries TRBV19 and TRBJ1-5; 8 positions agree with TRBD1. Germline-derived CDR1 and CDR2 are LNHDA and SQIVND (reference sequence). CDR3 length: 15 amino acids. With 6 bases clipped from V and 3 bases from J, the junction kept 7 bases outside the gene matches. The DNA of the CDR3 is TGTGCCAGTAGCCCGGACAGGGTGGACAATCAGCCCCAGCATTTT. It is translated as CASSPDRVDNQPQHF.

This chain uses TRBV7-8 with TRBJ1-6; the match to TRBD1 covers 9 bases. From germline, CDR1 is SGHVS and CDR2 FQNEAQ. Germline trimming cut 3 bases from V and 7 bases from J; bases unmatched to any gene: 1. The CDR3 loop spans 14 amino acids. The CDR3 DNA is TGTGCCAGCAGCTTGGACAGGGGAAATTCACCCCTCCACTTT. Translating gives CASSLDRGNSPLHF. The entire variable domain, with the rest obtained from reference TRBV7-8 and TRBJ1-6, is as follows: GAGVSQSPRYKVAKRGQDVALRCDPISGHVSLFWYQQALGQGPEFLTYFQNEAQLDKSGLPSDRFFAERPEGSVSTLKIQRTQQEDSAVYLCASSLDRGNSPLHFGNGTRLTVT.

This clone came up a few times. The rearrangement joins TRBV29-1 to TRBJ1-1; weak D call: TRBD1 (5 bases). The CDR3 is made up of 12 amino acids. Germline V gives CDR1 SQVTM, CDR2 ANQGSEA. The germline V and J ends were trimmed by 6 bases and 1 base, with 9 bases remaining between them. Here the CDR3 reads CSVGHANTEAFF. In DNA form, the CDR3 reads TGCAGCGTCGGACACGCGAACACTGAAGCTTTCTTT.

The chain links TRBV7-2 to TRBJ1-5; D possibly corresponds to TRBD1 (5 bases). The CDR3 runs 14 residues. Germline values: CDR1 SGHTA, CDR2 FQGNSA. The germline V and J ends were trimmed by 0 bases and 2 bases, with 5 bases remaining between them. The CDR3 nucleotides are TGTGCCAGCAGCTTAGCCAGGGGCAATCAGCCCCAGCATTTT. Amino acid sequence: CASSLARGNQPQHF.

The chain employs TRBV5-1 and TRBJ1-2, with D unclear. The ends were cut back, 2 bases at V and 4 bases at J, with 12 bases in the middle. Germline assignment: CDR1 SGHRS and CDR2 YFSETQ. The CDR3 extends over 14 amino acids. The CDR3 sequence: CASSLNGYPYGYTF. The CDR3 DNA follows: TGCGCCAGCAGCTTAAACGGGTACCCCTATGGCTACACCTTC.

The chain joins TRBV6-5 to TRBJ1-2, with 10 positions matching TRBD1. This CDR3 is built from 15 residues. V lost 6 bases, J lost 4 bases, and 8 bases stayed unmatched. CDR1 and CDR2 (germline): MNHEY, SVGAGI. In nucleotides, the CDR3 is TGTGCCAGCAGCACACCGGGACAGGGGACCTATGGCTACACCTTC. Residues: CASSTPGQGTYGYTF.

This clone came up a few times. V and J are TRBV28 and TRBJ2-6; D is ambiguous. This CDR3 comprises 17 residues. Per germline, CDR1 MDHEN and CDR2 SYDVKM. V dropped 4 bases and J dropped 0 bases, with 13 bases sitting between them. This chain's CDR3 is CASSWEGSSSGANVLTF. DNA for the CDR3: TGTGCCAGCAGTTGGGAAGGGTCGAGCTCTGGGGCCAACGTCCTGACTTTC. Complete variable domain (other parts from reference TRBV28 and TRBJ2-6): DVKVTQSSRYLVKRTGEKVFLECVQDMDHENMFWYRQDPGLGLRLIYFSYDVKMKEKGDIPEGYSVSREKKERFSLILESASTNQTSMYLCASSWEGSSSGANVLTFGAGSRLTVL.

This chain connects TRBV15 to TRBJ2-7; D call uncertain. Trimming pared 7 bases from V and 4 bases from J, leaving 14 bases between. The V gene's germline CDR1 is LNHNV and CDR2 YYDKDF (reference sequence). The CDR3 has 13 residues. CDR3 loop: CATMSRNNYEQYF. The DNA of the CDR3 is TGTGCCACCATGAGCCGGAACAATTACGAGCAGTACTTC.

The V call is TRBV10-2, the J call TRBJ1-2; TRBD1 matches 8 bases. The germline gives CDR1 WSHSY, CDR2 SAAADI. V trimming: 6 bases; J trimming: 4 bases; junction bases outside the gene matches: 4. The CDR3 consists of 13 residues. CDR3 nucleotides: TGCGCCAGCAGAGGGACAGGCGCCTATGGCTACACCTTC. It is translated as CASRGTGAYGYTF.

The CDR3 DNA sequence: TGTGCCAGCTCACCACCCCAAAACACTGAAGCTTTCTTT. Protein product: CASSPPQNTEAFF. The rearrangement links TRBV18 to TRBJ1-1; D call uncertain. The CDR3 runs to 13 residues. Germline V CDR1 and CDR2: KGHSH, LQKENI. V was pared by 0 bases and J by 2 bases, with 4 bases between.

The chain links TRBV2 to TRBJ2-7, with a tentative D call TRBD1 (5 bases). The V end was cut by 5 bases, the J end by 5 bases, with 10 bases between. Germline V gene lookup returns CDR1 SNHLY and CDR2 FYNNEI. The CDR3 is 12 residues long. For the CDR3, the DNA is TGTGCCAGCAGTAGAGACAGACACGAGCAGTACTTC. Translating gives CASSRDRHEQYF.